This T cell receptor beta chain came from a study of beta chain features in type 1 diabetes. Whole-study findings and limits: Shorter TCRB CDR3s, moderately but significantly so, marked every one of the four CD4+ subsets in Type 1 diabetes patients.

Reverse transcription of all isolated RNA meant that expressed TCRB transcripts were sequenced. TCRdb's table, derived via immunoSEQ multiplex PCR, lists solely in-frame clones and lacks some. The data show 100,000 to 150,000 clones, 17% seen once. This clone was seen more than once but under ten times. Its antigen is as yet unknown. The receptor was isolated from a man between 18 and 35 years old with type 1 diabetes. What was sequenced was central memory CD4+ T cells from blood.

CDR3 bases: TGTGCCAGCAGCGTAGTCAGGGAAGCGGGGGAGCAGTACTTC. Translating gives CASSVVREAGEQYF. The V gene is TRBV9, the J gene TRBJ2-7; 7 positions match TRBD2. The V gene's germline CDR1 is SGDLS and CDR2 YYNGEE. The CDR3 is made up of 14 amino acids. With V trimmed by 0 bases and J by 7 bases, 7 bases remained unmatched. The whole variable domain, filled in from reference TRBV9 and TRBJ2-7, reads DSGVTQTPKHLITATGQRVTLRCSPRSGDLSVYWYQQSLDQGLQFLIQYYNGEERAKGNILERFSAQQFPDLHSELNLSSLELGDSALYFCASSVVREAGEQYFGPGTRLTVT.